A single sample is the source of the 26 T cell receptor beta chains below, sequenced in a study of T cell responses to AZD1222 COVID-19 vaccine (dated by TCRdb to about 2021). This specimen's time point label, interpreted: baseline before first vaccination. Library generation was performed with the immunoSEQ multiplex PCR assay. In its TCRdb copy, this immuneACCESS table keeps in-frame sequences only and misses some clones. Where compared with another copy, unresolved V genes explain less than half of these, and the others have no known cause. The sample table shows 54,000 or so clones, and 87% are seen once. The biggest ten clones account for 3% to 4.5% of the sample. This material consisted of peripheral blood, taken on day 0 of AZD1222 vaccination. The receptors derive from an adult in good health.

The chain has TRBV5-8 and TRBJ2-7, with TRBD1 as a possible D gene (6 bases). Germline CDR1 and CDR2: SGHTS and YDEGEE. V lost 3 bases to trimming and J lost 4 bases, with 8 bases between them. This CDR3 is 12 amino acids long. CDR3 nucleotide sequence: TGTGCCAGCAGCTATAGGGGGTACGAGCAGTACTTC. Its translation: CASSYRGYEQYF.

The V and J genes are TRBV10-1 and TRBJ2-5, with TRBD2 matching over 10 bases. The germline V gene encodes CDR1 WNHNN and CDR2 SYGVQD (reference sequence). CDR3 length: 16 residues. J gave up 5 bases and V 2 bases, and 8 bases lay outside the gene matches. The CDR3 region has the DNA TGCGCCAGCAGTGAGAGGAGCGGGGGGGCAGGGGAGACCCAGTACTTC. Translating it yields CASSERSGGAGETQYF.

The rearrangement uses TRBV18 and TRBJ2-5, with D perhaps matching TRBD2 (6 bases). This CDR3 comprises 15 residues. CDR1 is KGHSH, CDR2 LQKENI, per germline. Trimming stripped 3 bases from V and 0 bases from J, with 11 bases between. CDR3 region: CASSPPAGYQETQYF. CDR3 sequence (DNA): TGTGCCAGCTCACCCCCCGCGGGGTACCAAGAGACCCAGTACTTC. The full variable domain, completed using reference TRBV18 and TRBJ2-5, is NAGVMQNPRHLVRRRGQEARLRCSPMKGHSHVYWYRQLPEEGLKFMVYLQKENIIDESGMPKERFSAEFPKEGPSILRIQQVVRGDSAAYFCASSPPAGYQETQYFGPGTRLLVL.

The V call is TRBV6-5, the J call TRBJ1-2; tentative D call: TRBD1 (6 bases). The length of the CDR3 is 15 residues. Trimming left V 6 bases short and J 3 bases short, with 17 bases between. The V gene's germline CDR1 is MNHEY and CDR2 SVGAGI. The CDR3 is CASSQGGGRYYGYTF. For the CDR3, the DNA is TGTGCCAGCAGCCAAGGGGGGGGGAGGTACTATGGCTACACCTTC.

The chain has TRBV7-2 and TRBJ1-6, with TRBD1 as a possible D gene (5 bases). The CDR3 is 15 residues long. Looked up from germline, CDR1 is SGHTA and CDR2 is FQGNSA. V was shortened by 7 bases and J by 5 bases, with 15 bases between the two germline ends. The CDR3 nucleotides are TGTGCCAGCACCCTGCCGGGACGTAATAATTCACCCCTCCACTTT. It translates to CASTLPGRNNSPLHF. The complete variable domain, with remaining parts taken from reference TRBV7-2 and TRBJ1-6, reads GAGVSQSPSNKVTEKGKDVELRCDPISGHTALYWYRQSLGQGLEFLIYFQGNSAPDKSGLPSDRFSAERTGGSVSTLTIQRTQQEDSAVYLCASTLPGRNNSPLHFGNGTRLTVT.

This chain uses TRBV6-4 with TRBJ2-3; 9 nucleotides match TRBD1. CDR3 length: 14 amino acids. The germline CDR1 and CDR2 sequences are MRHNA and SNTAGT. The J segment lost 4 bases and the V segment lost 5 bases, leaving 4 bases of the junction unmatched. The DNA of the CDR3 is TGTGCCAGCAGTTCGGGACAGGGTGCAGATACGCAGTATTTT. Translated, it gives CASSSGQGADTQYF.

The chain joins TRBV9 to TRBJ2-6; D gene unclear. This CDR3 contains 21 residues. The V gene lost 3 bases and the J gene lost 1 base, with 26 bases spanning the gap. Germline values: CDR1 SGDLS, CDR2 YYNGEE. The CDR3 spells CASSARPSRYPQGSGANVLTF. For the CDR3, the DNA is TGTGCCAGCAGCGCCCGCCCATCCCGATACCCTCAAGGATCTGGGGCCAACGTCCTGACTTTC.

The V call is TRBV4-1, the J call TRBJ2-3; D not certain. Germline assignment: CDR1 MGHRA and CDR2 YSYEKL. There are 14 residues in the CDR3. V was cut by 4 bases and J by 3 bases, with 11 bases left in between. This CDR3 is CASSPLGRTDTQYF. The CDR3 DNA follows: TGCGCCAGCAGCCCCTTAGGGCGAACAGATACGCAGTATTTT.

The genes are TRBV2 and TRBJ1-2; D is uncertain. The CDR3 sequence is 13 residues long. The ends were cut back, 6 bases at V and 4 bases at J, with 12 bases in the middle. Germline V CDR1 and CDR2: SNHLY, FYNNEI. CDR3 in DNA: TGTGCCAGCAGGGACCAGCTGGGCTATGGCTACACCTTC. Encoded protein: CASRDQLGYGYTF.

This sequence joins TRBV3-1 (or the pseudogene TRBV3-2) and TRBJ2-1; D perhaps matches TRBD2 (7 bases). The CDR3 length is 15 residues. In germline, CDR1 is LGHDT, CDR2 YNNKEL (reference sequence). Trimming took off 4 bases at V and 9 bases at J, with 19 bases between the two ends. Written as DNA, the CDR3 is TGTGCCAGCAGCCTCGACGGGGGGCAGGGCGGTGAGCAGTTCTTC. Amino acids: CASSLDGGQGGEQFF.

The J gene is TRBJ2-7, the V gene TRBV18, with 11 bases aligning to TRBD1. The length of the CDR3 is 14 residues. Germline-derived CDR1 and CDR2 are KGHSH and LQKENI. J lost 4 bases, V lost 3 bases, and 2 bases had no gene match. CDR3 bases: TGTGCCAGCTCACCCGGGACAGGGGGTTACGAGCAGTACTTC. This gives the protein CASSPGTGGYEQYF.

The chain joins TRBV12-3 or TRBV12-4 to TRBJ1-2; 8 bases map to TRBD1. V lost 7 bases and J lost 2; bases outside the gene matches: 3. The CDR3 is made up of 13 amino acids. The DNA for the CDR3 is TGTGCCAGCACCCGGACAGGGAACTATGGCTACACCTTC. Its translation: CASTRTGNYGYTF.

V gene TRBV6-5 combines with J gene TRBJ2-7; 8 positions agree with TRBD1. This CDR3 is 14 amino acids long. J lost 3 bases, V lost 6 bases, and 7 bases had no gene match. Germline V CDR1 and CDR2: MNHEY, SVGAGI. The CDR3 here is CASREDRVFYEQYF. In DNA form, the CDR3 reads TGTGCCAGCAGGGAGGACAGGGTATTCTACGAGCAGTACTTC.

The CDR3 loop is CASTTSAGANEQFF. The CDR3 DNA sequence: TGTGCCAGTACCACATCGGCCGGGGCGAATGAGCAGTTCTTC. The gene calls are TRBV19 and TRBJ2-1, with D perhaps assigned TRBD1 or TRBD2 (5 bases each). Trimming removed 7 bases at V and 7 bases at J, with 17 bases between. The V gene's germline CDR1 is LNHDA and CDR2 SQIVND (reference sequence). The CDR3 loop spans 14 amino acids.

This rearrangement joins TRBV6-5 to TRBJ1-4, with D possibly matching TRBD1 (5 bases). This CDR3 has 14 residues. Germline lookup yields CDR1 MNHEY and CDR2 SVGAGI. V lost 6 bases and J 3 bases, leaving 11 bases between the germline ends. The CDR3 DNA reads TGTGCCAGCAGGTCAGGGTCGGCTAATGAAAAACTGTTTTTT. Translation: CASRSGSANEKLFF.

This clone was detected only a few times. The CDR3 here is CASSPPQGVNTEAFF. DNA of the CDR3: TGTGCCAGCTCACCTCCACAGGGGGTGAACACTGAAGCTTTCTTT. The rearrangement links TRBV18 to TRBJ1-1; 8 bases line up with TRBD1. The CDR3 runs to 15 residues. Unmatched junction bases numbered 3, after V lost 3 bases and J lost 0 bases. CDR1 is KGHSH and CDR2 is LQKENI in the germline V gene.

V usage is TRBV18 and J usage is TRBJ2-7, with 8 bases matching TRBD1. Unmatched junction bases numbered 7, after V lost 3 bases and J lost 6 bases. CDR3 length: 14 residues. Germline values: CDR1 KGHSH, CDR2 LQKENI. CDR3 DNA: TGTGCCAGCTCACCTGGACAGGGAGACGGCGAGCAGTACTTC. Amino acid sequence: CASSPGQGDGEQYF. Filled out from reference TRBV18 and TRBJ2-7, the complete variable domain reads NAGVMQNPRHLVRRRGQEARLRCSPMKGHSHVYWYRQLPEEGLKFMVYLQKENIIDESGMPKERFSAEFPKEGPSILRIQQVVRGDSAAYFCASSPGQGDGEQYFGPGTRLTVT.

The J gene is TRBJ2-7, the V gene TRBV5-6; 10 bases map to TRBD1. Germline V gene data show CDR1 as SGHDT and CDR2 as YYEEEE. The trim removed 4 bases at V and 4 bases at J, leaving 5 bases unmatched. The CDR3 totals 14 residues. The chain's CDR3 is CASSAWTGGYEQYF. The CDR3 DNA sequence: TGTGCCAGCAGCGCGTGGACAGGGGGGTACGAGCAGTACTTC.

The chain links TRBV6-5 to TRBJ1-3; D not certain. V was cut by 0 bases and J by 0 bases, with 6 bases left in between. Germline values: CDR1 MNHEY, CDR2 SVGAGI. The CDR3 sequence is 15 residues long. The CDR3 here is CASSYSISSGNTIYF. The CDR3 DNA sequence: TGTGCCAGCAGTTACTCGATATCCTCTGGAAACACCATATATTTT.

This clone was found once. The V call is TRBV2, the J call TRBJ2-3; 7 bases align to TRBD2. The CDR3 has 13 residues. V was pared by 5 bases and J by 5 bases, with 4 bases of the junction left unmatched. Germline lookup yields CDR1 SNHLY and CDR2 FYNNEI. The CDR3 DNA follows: TGTGCCAGCAGTCCGGGGGGTCAAGATACGCAGTATTTT. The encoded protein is CASSPGGQDTQYF.

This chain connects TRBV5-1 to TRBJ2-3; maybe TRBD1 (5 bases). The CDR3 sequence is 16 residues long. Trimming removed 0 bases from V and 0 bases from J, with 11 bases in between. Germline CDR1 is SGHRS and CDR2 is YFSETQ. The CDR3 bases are TGCGCCAGCAGCTTGGGTCCAGGGTCGAGCACAGATACGCAGTATTTT. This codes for CASSLGPGSSTDTQYF.

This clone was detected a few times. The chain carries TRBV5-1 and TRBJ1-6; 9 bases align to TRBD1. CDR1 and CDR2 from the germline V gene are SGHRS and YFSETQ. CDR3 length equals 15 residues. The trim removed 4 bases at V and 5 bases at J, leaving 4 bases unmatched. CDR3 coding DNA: TGCGCCAGCAGCCCCGACAGGGGGGATAATTCACCCCTCCACTTT. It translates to CASSPDRGDNSPLHF.

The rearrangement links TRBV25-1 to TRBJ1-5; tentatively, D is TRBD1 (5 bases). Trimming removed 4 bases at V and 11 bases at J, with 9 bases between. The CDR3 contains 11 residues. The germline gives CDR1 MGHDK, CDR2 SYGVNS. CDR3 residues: CASSGGQSQHF. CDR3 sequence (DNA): TGTGCCAGCAGTGGGGGCCAATCCCAGCATTTT.

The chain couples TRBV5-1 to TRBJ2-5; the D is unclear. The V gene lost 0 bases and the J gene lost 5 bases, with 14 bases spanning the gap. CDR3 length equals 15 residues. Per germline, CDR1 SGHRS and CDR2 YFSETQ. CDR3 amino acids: CASSLGQVRTETQYF. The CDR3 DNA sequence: TGCGCCAGCAGCTTGGGTCAGGTTAGGACCGAGACCCAGTACTTC.

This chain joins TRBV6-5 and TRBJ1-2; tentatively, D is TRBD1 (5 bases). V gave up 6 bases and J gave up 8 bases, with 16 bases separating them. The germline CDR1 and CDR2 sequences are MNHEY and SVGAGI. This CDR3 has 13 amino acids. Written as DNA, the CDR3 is TGTGCCAGCAGAGTGCTCAGCGGGGGAGGCTACACCTTC. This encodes CASRVLSGGGYTF.

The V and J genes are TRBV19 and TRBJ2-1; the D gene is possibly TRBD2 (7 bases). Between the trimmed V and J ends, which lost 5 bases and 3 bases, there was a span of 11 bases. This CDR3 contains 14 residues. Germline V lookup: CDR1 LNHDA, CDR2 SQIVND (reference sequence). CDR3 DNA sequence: TGTGCCAGTAGTGTCGGGGGGCACTACAATGAGCAGTTCTTC. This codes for CASSVGGHYNEQFF.